This record concerns one T cell receptor beta chain sequence. Antigen: not known. TCRdb's table, derived via immunoSEQ multiplex PCR, lists solely in-frame clones and lacks some. The sample has 60,000 to 80,000 clones, 75% to 85% seen once. The data are from a study of OX40 agonist ivuxolimab in advanced cancers. Broader study findings: Low normalized T-cell clonal expansion was also seen in some nonresponders. At doses 0.1 to 3.0 mg/kg, CD4+ and CD8+ clones expanded.

Germline-derived CDR1 and CDR2 are KGHSH and LQKENI. Trimming at V came to 3 bases and at J to 2 bases, leaving 11 bases not matched to a gene. There are 17 residues in the CDR3. The V and J genes are TRBV18 and TRBJ2-5, with 8 nucleotides matching TRBD1. The sequencing here drew on CD4+ or CD8+ T cells sorted from blood, taken in a trial of the OX40 agonist ivuxolimab. The receptor's source is an adult with an advanced solid tumor such as melanoma, head and neck, liver or kidney cancer. CDR3 bases: TGTGCCAGCTCACCTAATCGACAGGGGCTGGGGCAAGAGACCCAGTACTTC. Protein: CASSPNRQGLGQETQYF. Filled out from reference TRBV18 and TRBJ2-5, the complete variable domain reads NAGVMQNPRHLVRRRGQEARLRCSPMKGHSHVYWYRQLPEEGLKFMVYLQKENIIDESGMPKERFSAEFPKEGPSILRIQQVVRGDSAAYFCASSPNRQGLGQETQYFGPGTRLLVL.